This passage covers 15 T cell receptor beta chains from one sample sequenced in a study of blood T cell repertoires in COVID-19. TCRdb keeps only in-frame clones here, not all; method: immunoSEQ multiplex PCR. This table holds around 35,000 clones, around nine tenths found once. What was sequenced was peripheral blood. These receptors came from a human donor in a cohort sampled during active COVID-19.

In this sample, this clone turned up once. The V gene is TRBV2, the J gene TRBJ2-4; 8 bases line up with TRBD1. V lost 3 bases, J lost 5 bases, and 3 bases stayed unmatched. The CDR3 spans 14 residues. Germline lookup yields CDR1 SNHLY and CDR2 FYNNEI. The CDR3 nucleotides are TGTGCCAGCAGTGACAGGGGGCTAGAAAACATTCAGTACTTC. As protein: CASSDRGLENIQYF.

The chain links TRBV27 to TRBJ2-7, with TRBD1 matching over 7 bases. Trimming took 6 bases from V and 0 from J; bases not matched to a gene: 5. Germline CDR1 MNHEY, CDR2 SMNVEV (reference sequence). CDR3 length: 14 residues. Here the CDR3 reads CASSSDRSSYEQYF. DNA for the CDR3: TGTGCCAGCAGCTCGGACAGGAGCTCCTACGAGCAGTACTTC.

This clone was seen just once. The CDR3 is CAWSVQSGGYNEQFF. The CDR3 nucleotides are TGTGCCTGGAGTGTACAGTCGGGAGGGTACAATGAGCAGTTCTTC. The V call is TRBV30, the J call TRBJ2-1, with 8 bases lining up with TRBD2. With V trimmed by 0 bases and J by 4 bases, 5 bases remained unmatched. This CDR3 contains 15 residues. Germline V gene data show CDR1 as GTSNPN and CDR2 as SVGIG (reference sequence).

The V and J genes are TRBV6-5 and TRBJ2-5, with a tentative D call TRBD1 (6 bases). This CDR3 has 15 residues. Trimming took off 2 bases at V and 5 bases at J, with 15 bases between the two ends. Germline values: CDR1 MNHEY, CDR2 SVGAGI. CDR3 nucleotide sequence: TGTGCCAGCAGTTACCGGGACACTTGGGGGGAGACCCAGTACTTC. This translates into CASSYRDTWGETQYF.

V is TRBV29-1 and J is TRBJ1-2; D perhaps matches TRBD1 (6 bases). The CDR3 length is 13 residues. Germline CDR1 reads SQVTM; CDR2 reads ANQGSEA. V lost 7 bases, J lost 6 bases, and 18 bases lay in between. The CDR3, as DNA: TGCAGCGCAGGGGCCGGTTTGGGCGATGGCTACACCTTC. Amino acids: CSAGAGLGDGYTF.

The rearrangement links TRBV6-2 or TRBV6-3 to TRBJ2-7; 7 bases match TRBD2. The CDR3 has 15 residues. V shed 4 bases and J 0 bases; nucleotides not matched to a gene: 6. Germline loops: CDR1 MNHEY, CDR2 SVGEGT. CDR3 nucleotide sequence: TGTGCCAGCAGTTCGGGAGGAGGAGGCTCCTACGAGCAGTACTTC. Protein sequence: CASSSGGGGSYEQYF.

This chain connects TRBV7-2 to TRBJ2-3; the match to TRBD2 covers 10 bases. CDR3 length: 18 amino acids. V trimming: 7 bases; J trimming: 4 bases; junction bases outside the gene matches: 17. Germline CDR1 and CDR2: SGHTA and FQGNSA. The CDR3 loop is CASTSGTSAYSGADTQYF. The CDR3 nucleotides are TGTGCCAGCACCTCCGGGACTAGCGCCTATTCCGGTGCAGATACGCAGTATTTT.

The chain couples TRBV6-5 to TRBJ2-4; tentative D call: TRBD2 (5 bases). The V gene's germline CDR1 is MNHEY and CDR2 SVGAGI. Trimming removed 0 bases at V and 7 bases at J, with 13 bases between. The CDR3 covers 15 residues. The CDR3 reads CASSYSMGDGNIQYF. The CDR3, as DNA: TGTGCCAGCAGTTACTCGATGGGAGATGGGAACATTCAGTACTTC.

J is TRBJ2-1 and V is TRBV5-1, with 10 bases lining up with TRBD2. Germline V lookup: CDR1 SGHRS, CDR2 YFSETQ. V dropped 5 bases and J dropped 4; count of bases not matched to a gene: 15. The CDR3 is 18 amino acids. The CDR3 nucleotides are TGCGCCAGCAGTCTCTTAGGGGCTAGCGGGAGTGGTTACAATGAGCAGTTCTTC. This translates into CASSLLGASGSGYNEQFF. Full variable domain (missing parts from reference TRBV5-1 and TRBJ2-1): KAGVTQTPRYLIKTRGQQVTLSCSPISGHRSVSWYQQTPGQGLQFLFEYFSETQRNKGNFPGRFSGRQFSNSRSEMNVSTLELGDSALYLCASSLLGASGSGYNEQFFGPGTRLTVL.

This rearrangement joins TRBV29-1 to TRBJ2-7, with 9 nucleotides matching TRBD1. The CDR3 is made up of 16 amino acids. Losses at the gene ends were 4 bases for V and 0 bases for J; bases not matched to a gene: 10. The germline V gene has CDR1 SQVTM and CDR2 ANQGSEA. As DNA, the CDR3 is TGCAGCGTTGGTTACCCCCTGACAGGGGGCTCCTACGAGCAGTACTTC. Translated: CSVGYPLTGGSYEQYF.

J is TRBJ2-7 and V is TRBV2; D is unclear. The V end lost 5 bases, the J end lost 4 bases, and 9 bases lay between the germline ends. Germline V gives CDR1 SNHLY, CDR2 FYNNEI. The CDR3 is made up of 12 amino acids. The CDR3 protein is CASSPMSYEQYF. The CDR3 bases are TGTGCCAGCAGTCCTATGAGTTACGAGCAGTACTTC. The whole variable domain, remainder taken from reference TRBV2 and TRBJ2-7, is EPEVTQTPSHQVTQMGQEVILRCVPISNHLYFYWYRQILGQKVEFLVSFYNNEISEKSEIFDDQFSVERPDGSNFTLKIRSTKLEDSAMYFCASSPMSYEQYFGPGTRLTVT.

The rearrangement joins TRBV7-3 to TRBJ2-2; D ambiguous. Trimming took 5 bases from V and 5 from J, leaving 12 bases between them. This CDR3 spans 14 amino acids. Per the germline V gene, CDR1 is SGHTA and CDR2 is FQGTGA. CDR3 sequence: CASSDGRQTGELFF. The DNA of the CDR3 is TGTGCCAGCAGCGATGGCCGACAAACCGGGGAGCTGTTTTTT. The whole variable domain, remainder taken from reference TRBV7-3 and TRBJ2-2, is GAGVSQTPSNKVTEKGKYVELRCDPISGHTALYWYRQSLGQGPEFLIYFQGTGAADDSGLPNDRFFAVRPEGSVSTLKIQRTERGDSAVYLCASSDGRQTGELFFGEGSRLTVL.

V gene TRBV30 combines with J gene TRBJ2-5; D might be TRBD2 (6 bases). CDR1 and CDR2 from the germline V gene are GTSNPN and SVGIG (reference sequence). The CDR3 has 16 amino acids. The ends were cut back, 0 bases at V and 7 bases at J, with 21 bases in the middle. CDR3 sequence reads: CAWSVQVAVRSGTQYF. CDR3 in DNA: TGTGCCTGGAGTGTACAGGTAGCGGTGCGGAGTGGGACCCAGTACTTC.

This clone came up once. The chain's CDR3 is CAISESDRISYNEQFF. The DNA of the CDR3 is TGTGCCATCAGTGAGTCGGACAGAATCTCCTACAATGAGCAGTTCTTC. The V and J genes are TRBV10-3 and TRBJ2-1; possibly TRBD1 for D (6 bases). CDR3 length: 16 residues. Germline CDR1 reads ENHRY; CDR2 reads SYGVKD. V lost 0 bases, J lost 0 bases, and 9 bases lay in between.

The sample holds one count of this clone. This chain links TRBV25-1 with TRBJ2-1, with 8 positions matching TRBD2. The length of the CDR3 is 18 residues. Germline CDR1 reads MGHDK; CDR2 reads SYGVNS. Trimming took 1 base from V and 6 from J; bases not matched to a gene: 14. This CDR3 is CASSELPRPSGRFNEQFF. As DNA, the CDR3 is TGTGCCAGCAGTGAATTACCACGGCCCAGCGGGAGATTCAATGAGCAGTTCTTC. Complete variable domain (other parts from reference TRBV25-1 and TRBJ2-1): EADIYQTPRYLVIGTGKKITLECSQTMGHDKMYWYQQDPGMELHLIHYSYGVNSTEKGDLSSESTVSRIRTEHFPLTLESARPSHTSQYLCASSELPRPSGRFNEQFFGPGTRLTVL.